This T cell receptor (beta chain) was found in a study of CD8 T cells in Susac syndrome. Reverse transcription of roughly 0.5 to 1 ug RNA was carried out with random hexamers. TCRdb used MiXCR to reprocess the immunoSEQ multiplex PCR reads, holding one entry per CDR3 protein. Of a few hundred thousand distinct CDR3 sequences in the sample, approximately 90% were seen once. V lost 3 bases, J lost 1 base, and 8 bases stayed unmatched. The germline V gene encodes CDR1 ENHRY and CDR2 SYGVKD. There are 16 residues in the CDR3. V usage is TRBV10-3 and J usage is TRBJ1-1; 7 bases are shared with TRBD1. The clonotype was recovered from a human donor with multiple sclerosis. Sequenced input: CD4+ T cells from PBMCs. The CDR3: CAISDRRGQWNTEAFF. DNA for the CDR3: TGTGCCATCAGTGATAGAAGGGGACAGTGGAACACTGAAGCTTTCTTT.